These 19 T cell receptor beta chains share one sample of origin, sequenced in a study of human T cells and chemical hapten exposure. TCRdb analysed the RACE reads with MiXCR anew, one entry per CDR3 protein. The top ten hold approximately 8% of the sample, which has 350,000 or so distinct CDR3 sequences, 6% to 8.5% seen once. Time point described: patch test 1, 2 weeks after DPC sensitization. Treatment defined: therapeutic diphenylcyclopropenone sensitization with weekly scalp DPC. This material consisted of whole blood, taken in connection with sensitization to the hapten diphenylcyclopropenone (DPC). Receptors were obtained from a young woman with alopecia areata. Some clones in this sample may be carry-over from other donors' samples.

This clonotype was counted a few times. V is TRBV6-2 or TRBV6-3 and J is TRBJ1-5; unclear D gene. CDR1 and CDR2 (germline): MNHEY, SVGEGT. The germline V and J ends were trimmed by 8 bases and 1 base, with 12 bases remaining between them. CDR3 length equals 14 residues. CDR3 coding DNA: TGTGCCAGCTCCTCCTTCGGGAGCAATCAGCCCCAGCATTTT. Translated: CASSSFGSNQPQHF.

This clonotype came up a few times. The chain has TRBV3-1 and TRBJ2-2; 8 nucleotides line up with TRBD1. CDR1 is LGHDT, CDR2 YNNKEL, per germline (reference sequence). Losses at the gene ends were 2 bases for V and 6 bases for J; bases not matched to a gene: 5. The CDR3 has 15 amino acids. CDR3: CASSQQGANPGELFF. The CDR3 region has the DNA TGTGCCAGCAGCCAACAGGGGGCGAATCCCGGGGAGCTGTTTTTT.

This clonotype was detected only a few times. V gene TRBV28 combines with J gene TRBJ1-2; D perhaps matches TRBD1 (5 bases). CDR3 size: 15 residues. Germline V gene data show CDR1 as MDHEN and CDR2 as SYDVKM. The V end was cut by 7 bases, the J end by 5 bases, with 20 bases between. Here the CDR3 reads CASTAISRDPYGYTF. DNA of the CDR3: TGTGCCAGCACCGCTATCTCCCGGGACCCGTATGGCTACACCTTC.

This clonotype was counted at least ten times. The V gene is TRBV2, the J gene TRBJ2-1, with 7 bases aligning to TRBD1. CDR1 and CDR2 from the germline V gene are SNHLY and FYNNEI. The CDR3 runs 14 residues. The V segment lost 6 bases and the J segment 0 bases; nucleotides outside the gene matches: 2. The CDR3 loop is CASRGTASYNEQFF. CDR3 nucleotides: TGTGCCAGCAGGGGGACAGCCTCCTACAATGAGCAGTTCTTC.

V and J are TRBV6-5 and TRBJ2-5; TRBD2 aligns across 13 bases. There are 19 residues in the CDR3. Germline V gene sequence: CDR1 MNHEY, CDR2 SVGAGI. Trimming at V came to 4 bases and at J to 9 bases, leaving 20 bases not matched to a gene. As DNA, the CDR3 is TGTGCCAGCAGTTCGACAGGGGGCGCAACGGGACTAGCGGGGCCGCCCCAGTACTTC. Its protein is CASSSTGGATGLAGPPQYF.

The V gene is TRBV28, the J gene TRBJ1-1, with D maybe TRBD1 (6 bases). V was shortened by 3 bases and J by 0 bases, with 20 bases between the two germline ends. Germline CDR1 is MDHEN and CDR2 is SYDVKM. The length of the CDR3 is 18 residues. CDR3 region: CASSLHLTGAGLNTEAFF. The DNA of the CDR3 is TGTGCCAGCAGTTTGCACCTAACGGGGGCTGGGTTGAACACTGAAGCTTTCTTT.

This clonotype was seen a few times. The V and J genes are TRBV20-1 and TRBJ2-3; 12 bases align to TRBD1. Trimming at V came to 2 bases and at J to 3 bases, leaving 12 bases not matched to a gene. CDR3 length equals 18 residues. Germline CDR1 DFQATT, CDR2 SNEGSKA (reference sequence). The DNA of the CDR3 is TGCAGTGCTAGAAACTTCGCTCCGGGACAGGGGGCAACAGATACGCAGTATTTT. Protein sequence: CSARNFAPGQGATDTQYF.

This clonotype occurred a few times. This chain uses TRBV9 with TRBJ1-1, with D possibly TRBD1 on 5 matching bases. CDR3 size: 13 residues. Trimming removed 3 bases at V and 6 bases at J, with 12 bases between. Germline V lookup: CDR1 SGDLS, CDR2 YYNGEE. CDR3 sequence: CASSAQVGPEAFF. The CDR3 nucleotides are TGTGCCAGCAGCGCACAGGTCGGACCTGAAGCTTTCTTT.

This clonotype was seen repeatedly, ten times or more. The chain recombines TRBV5-5 with TRBJ2-5; D might be TRBD1 or TRBD2, each matching 6 bases. The CDR3 is 11 residues long. In germline, CDR1 is SGHKS, CDR2 YYEKEE (reference sequence). With 2 bases removed from V and 12 bases from J, the gap between germline ends came to 11 bases. DNA for the CDR3: TGTGCCAGCAGCTTAAACGGGGGCAAGTACTTC. The encoded protein is CASSLNGGKYF. The full variable domain, in which reference TRBV5-5 and TRBJ2-5 provide the parts outside the CDR3, is DAGVTQSPTHLIKTRGQQVTLRCSPISGHKSVSWYQQVLGQGPQFIFQYYEKEERGRGNFPDRFSARQFPNYSSELNVNALLLGDSALYLCASSLNGGKYFGPGTRLLVL.

The chain uses TRBV5-4 and TRBJ1-2, with D possibly being TRBD1 (6 bases). V dropped 0 bases and J dropped 3 bases, with 9 bases sitting between them. CDR3 length: 14 amino acids. The V gene's germline CDR1 is SGHNT and CDR2 YYREEE (reference sequence). The CDR3 region is CASSLAAGDYGYTF. DNA for the CDR3: TGTGCCAGCAGCTTGGCCGCAGGGGACTATGGCTACACCTTC.

This clonotype was observed a handful of times. The chain carries TRBV6-5 and TRBJ1-4, with D maybe TRBD1 (6 bases). This CDR3 has 14 amino acids. CDR1 is MNHEY and CDR2 is SVGAGI in the germline V gene. The V and J ends lost 6 bases and 5 bases respectively, with 13 bases between them. CDR3 coding DNA: TGTGCCAGCAGGCGACAGGCCGGCAATGAAAAACTGTTTTTT. Residues: CASRRQAGNEKLFF.

This clonotype came up a few times. The gene calls are TRBV3-1 and TRBJ2-3; D uncertain. Trimming took off 4 bases at V and 4 bases at J, with 9 bases between the two ends. The CDR3 covers 13 residues. Germline loops: CDR1 LGHDT, CDR2 YNNKEL (reference sequence). CDR3 sequence reads: CASSPSWADTQYF. CDR3 DNA: TGTGCCAGCAGCCCCTCCTGGGCAGATACGCAGTATTTT.

This clonotype was observed a handful of times. The chain uses TRBV12-3 or TRBV12-4 and TRBJ1-1; D might be TRBD1 (6 bases). This CDR3 has 14 residues. Trimming stripped 5 bases from V and 3 bases from J, with 13 bases between. This chain's CDR3 is CASSGRGRDTEAFF. CDR3 nucleotides: TGTGCCAGCAGTGGTCGGGGGCGCGACACTGAAGCTTTCTTT.

This clonotype was recorded a few times. This chain joins TRBV4-2 and TRBJ2-5; the D gene is possibly TRBD1 (6 bases). CDR1 is LGHNA, CDR2 YNFKEQ, per germline. V shed 0 bases and J shed 2 bases, with 10 bases lying between them. This CDR3 has 15 residues. CDR3 DNA: TGTGCCAGCAGCCAAGATATAGGGGGTCAAGAGACCCAGTACTTC. Translated: CASSQDIGGQETQYF.

In this sample, this clonotype turned up many times. The chain recombines TRBV7-2 with TRBJ2-3, with TRBD2 matching over 7 bases. V shed 5 bases and J 1 base; nucleotides not matched to a gene: 9. CDR1 is SGHTA, CDR2 FQGNSA, per germline. The CDR3 has 16 amino acids. The chain's CDR3 is CASSTIRLARTDTQYF. The CDR3 nucleotides are TGTGCCAGCAGCACTATCCGACTAGCCCGCACAGATACGCAGTATTTT.

This clonotype was seen only a few times. This rearrangement joins TRBV9 to TRBJ2-1; no clear D. Trimming shortened V by 0 bases and J by 8 bases, and 12 bases separated the two germline ends. The CDR3 is made up of 14 amino acids. Germline CDR1 SGDLS, CDR2 YYNGEE. DNA for the CDR3: TGTGCCAGCAGCGTAGTTTCTAGTAGTTATGAGCAGTTCTTC. It translates to CASSVVSSSYEQFF. The full variable domain, with the rest looked up from reference TRBV9 and TRBJ2-1, is DSGVTQTPKHLITATGQRVTLRCSPRSGDLSVYWYQQSLDQGLQFLIQYYNGEERAKGNILERFSAQQFPDLHSELNLSSLELGDSALYFCASSVVSSSYEQFFGPGTRLTVL.

This clonotype appeared many times. This chain uses TRBV12-3 or TRBV12-4 with TRBJ1-1; D might be TRBD1 (5 bases). The CDR3 is 15 residues long. Between the trimmed V and J ends, which lost 2 bases and 1 base, there was a span of 11 bases. In DNA form, the CDR3 reads TGTGCCAGCAGTTTAATTTCAGGGACGAACACTGAAGCTTTCTTT. The encoded protein is CASSLISGTNTEAFF.

This clonotype occurred many times. This rearrangement joins TRBV2 to TRBJ1-1; maybe TRBD1 (5 bases). CDR1 is SNHLY, CDR2 FYNNEI, per germline. V lost 7 bases and J lost 4, with 13 bases in between. The CDR3 runs to 13 residues. The CDR3 bases are TGTGCCAGCAATTACGGGGGGAGCACTGAAGCTTTCTTT. This sequence encodes CASNYGGSTEAFF.

The V and J genes are TRBV15 and TRBJ2-3, with a weak D call TRBD2 (5 bases). V lost 0 bases to trimming and J lost 5 bases, with 9 bases between them. In germline, CDR1 is LNHNV, CDR2 YYDKDF (reference sequence). The length of the CDR3 is 14 residues. CDR3 protein: CATSRDRGRDTQYF. The CDR3 region has the DNA TGTGCCACCAGCAGAGATCGAGGGAGAGATACGCAGTATTTT.